This entry lists 19 T cell receptor beta chains sequenced from one sample in a study of blood T cell repertoires in COVID-19. TCRdb's copy holds only in-frame clones and misses some; the assay was immunoSEQ multiplex PCR. The data contain roughly 16,000 clones, roughly nine tenths of them singletons. The source material was peripheral blood. Receptors were obtained from a human donor in a cohort sampled during active COVID-19.

The chain recombines TRBV5-4 with TRBJ2-3, with TRBD2 matching over 11 bases. The CDR3 runs 18 residues. CDR1 is SGHNT, CDR2 YYREEE, per germline (reference sequence). Germline trimming cut 0 bases from V and 0 bases from J; bases unmatched to any gene: 6. The CDR3 nucleotides are TGTGCCAGCAGCTTGGGCCTAGCGGGAGGAAGTAGCACAGATACGCAGTATTTT. Translated: CASSLGLAGGSSTDTQYF.

J is TRBJ2-7 and V is TRBV28, with TRBD1 identical over 10 bases. Trimming removed 2 bases from V and 7 bases from J; junction bases left unmatched: 11. Germline V gives CDR1 MDHEN, CDR2 SYDVKM. The CDR3 spans 16 residues. The CDR3 DNA reads TGTGCCAGCAGTTTAACGAGTGGGACAGGGGTCAGAGAGCAGTACTTC. Translated: CASSLTSGTGVREQYF.

The chain has TRBV5-1 and TRBJ2-2; 10 bases are a match to TRBD1. Germline-derived CDR1 and CDR2 are SGHRS and YFSETQ. The CDR3 runs 16 residues. J lost 3 bases, V lost 4 bases, and 6 bases had no gene match. CDR3 sequence reads: CASSQMTGGDTGELFF. DNA for the CDR3: TGCGCCAGCAGCCAAATGACAGGGGGCGACACCGGGGAGCTGTTTTTT. Variable domain in full (rest from reference TRBV5-1 and TRBJ2-2): KAGVTQTPRYLIKTRGQQVTLSCSPISGHRSVSWYQQTPGQGLQFLFEYFSETQRNKGNFPGRFSGRQFSNSRSEMNVSTLELGDSALYLCASSQMTGGDTGELFFGEGSRLTVL.

The V and J genes are TRBV2 and TRBJ2-5; the match to TRBD1 covers 9 bases. The germline CDR1 and CDR2 sequences are SNHLY and FYNNEI. The CDR3 is made up of 14 amino acids. Trimming cost V 5 bases and J 5 bases; bases outside gene matches: 6. The CDR3 region is CASSKQGADETQYF. DNA of the CDR3: TGTGCCAGCAGTAAACAGGGGGCGGATGAGACCCAGTACTTC.

The rearrangement joins TRBV5-1 to TRBJ2-3; TRBD1 might be the D (6 bases). CDR3 length equals 14 residues. The ends were cut back, 6 bases at V and 2 bases at J, with 13 bases in the middle. Germline CDR1 and CDR2: SGHRS and YFSETQ. The CDR3 DNA reads TGCGCCAGCACCAAGACAGGTCCCACAGATACGCAGTATTTT. This translates into CASTKTGPTDTQYF.

This clone was recorded once. The chain carries TRBV28 and TRBJ2-1; D call uncertain. This CDR3 is built from 13 residues. V gave up 5 bases and J gave up 4 bases, with 9 bases separating them. Germline CDR1 is MDHEN and CDR2 is SYDVKM. The CDR3 coding sequence is TGTGCCAGCAGTCCGGGTCCGTACAATGAGCAGTTCTTC. Protein sequence: CASSPGPYNEQFF.

The gene calls are TRBV5-1 and TRBJ2-7; 9 nucleotides match TRBD2. The CDR3 covers 14 residues. J lost 4 bases, V lost 8 bases, and 10 bases had no gene match. The germline V gene encodes CDR1 SGHRS and CDR2 YFSETQ. The CDR3 protein is CASREAGGTYEQYF. CDR3 sequence (DNA): TGCGCCAGTCGGGAAGCGGGAGGAACTTACGAGCAGTACTTC.

As concerns this clone: The sample carries other DNA sequences with the same CDR3. V gene TRBV4-2 combines with J gene TRBJ2-7; D call uncertain. This CDR3 region has 15 residues. Deletions cut 0 bases from V and 2 bases from J, with 11 bases between. Germline V CDR1 and CDR2: LGHNA, YNFKEQ. CDR3 sequence (DNA): TGTGCCAGCAGCCAAGATTCTGGTAGCCCCTACGAGCAGTACTTC. It translates to CASSQDSGSPYEQYF.

This clone was found once. The chain joins TRBV6-5 to TRBJ2-7; TRBD1 matches at 11 bases. CDR1 is MNHEY, CDR2 SVGAGI, per germline. This CDR3 contains 15 residues. J gave up 4 bases and V 0 bases, and 2 bases lay outside the gene matches. The CDR3 here is CASSYSGTGGYEQYF. Written as DNA, the CDR3 is TGTGCCAGCAGTTACTCGGGGACAGGGGGATACGAGCAGTACTTC.

The rearrangement joins TRBV5-1 to TRBJ1-4, with D unresolved. This CDR3 region has 14 residues. Germline V gives CDR1 SGHRS, CDR2 YFSETQ. The V end was cut by 2 bases, the J end by 0 bases, with 5 bases between. The CDR3 DNA reads TGCGCCAGCAGCTTTCTTGCAACTAATGAAAAACTGTTTTTT. This translates into CASSFLATNEKLFF.

This rearrangement joins TRBV15 to TRBJ2-4, with 12 bases identical to TRBD2. CDR1 is LNHNV and CDR2 is YYDKDF in the germline V gene (reference sequence). J was trimmed by 11 bases and V by 0 bases; bases with no gene match: 8. This CDR3 contains 16 residues. DNA of the CDR3: TGTGCCACCAGCAGAGATCGGCTAGCGGGAGGGGAAGTTCAGTACTTC. It encodes CATSRDRLAGGEVQYF.

This rearrangement joins TRBV7-2 to TRBJ1-3; D is uncertain. CDR3 size: 14 residues. Germline assignment: CDR1 SGHTA and CDR2 FQGNSA. Trimming cost V 1 base and J 4 bases, with 8 bases left between them. In DNA form, the CDR3 reads TGTGCCAGCAGCTTAGGGCAGGCAGGAAACACCATATATTTT. Protein product: CASSLGQAGNTIYF.

The V and J genes are TRBV9 and TRBJ2-1; the match to TRBD2 covers 10 bases. The CDR3 totals 14 residues. Per the germline V gene, CDR1 is SGDLS and CDR2 is YYNGEE. V lost 3 bases to trimming and J lost 4 bases; unmatched junction nucleotides: 1. CDR3: CASSGTSGYNEQFF. CDR3 coding DNA: TGTGCCAGCAGCGGGACTAGCGGTTACAATGAGCAGTTCTTC.

V is TRBV29-1 and J is TRBJ2-3; 13 positions match TRBD2. Germline trimming cut 4 bases from V and 6 bases from J; bases unmatched to any gene: 7. Germline values: CDR1 SQVTM, CDR2 ANQGSEA. This CDR3 has 15 residues. As DNA, the CDR3 is TGCAGCGTTGGGACTAGCGGGAGCGGTGGGGATACGCAGTATTTT. Protein product: CSVGTSGSGGDTQYF.

The chain recombines TRBV19 with TRBJ1-1; a possible D gene is TRBD1 (5 bases). This CDR3 is 15 amino acids long. The V gene lost 5 bases and the J gene lost 3 bases, with 16 bases spanning the gap. CDR1 is LNHDA and CDR2 is SQIVND in the germline V gene (reference sequence). The CDR3 nucleotides are TGTGCCAGTAGTGCCTCGGTAGGGGCCTACACTGAAGCTTTCTTT. Amino acids: CASSASVGAYTEAFF.

The J gene is TRBJ2-1, the V gene TRBV24-1; D may be TRBD1 (5 bases). Germline V gene sequence: CDR1 KGHDR, CDR2 SFDVKD. Trimming cost V 4 bases and J 9 bases, with 12 bases left between them. The CDR3 runs to 13 residues. The chain's CDR3 is CATSDAGHSEQFF. The CDR3 nucleotides are TGTGCCACCAGTGACGCTGGACATAGTGAGCAGTTCTTC.

The genes are TRBV9 and TRBJ1-2; 11 nucleotides agree with TRBD1. V lost 7 bases and J lost 7; bases outside the gene matches: 6. Germline V CDR1 and CDR2: SGDLS, YYNGEE. CDR3 length: 13 amino acids. The CDR3 coding sequence is TGTGCCAGCTCGCGTGGGACAGGGGGTGGCTACACCTTC. Its translation: CASSRGTGGGYTF.

The CDR3 DNA reads as TGTGCCAGCAGCCTGGGACAGGGCAGGGGTGAAAAACTGTTTTTT. Its translation is CASSLGQGRGEKLFF. The rearrangement uses TRBV7-9 and TRBJ1-4, with 9 positions matching TRBD1. This CDR3 region has 15 residues. V trimming: 5 bases; J trimming: 7 bases; junction bases outside the gene matches: 8. Germline V gene lookup returns CDR1 SEHNR and CDR2 FQNEAQ (reference sequence).

The J gene is TRBJ2-2, the V gene TRBV18; 8 nucleotides agree with TRBD2. CDR1 is KGHSH, CDR2 LQKENI, per germline. J gave up 3 bases and V 4 bases, and 4 bases lay outside the gene matches. The CDR3 has 15 residues. The DNA of the CDR3 is TGTGCCAGCTCACATAGCGGGGACCACACCGGGGAGCTGTTTTTT. Protein sequence: CASSHSGDHTGELFF.